This record covers a single T cell receptor beta chain. No antigen is known for it. Germline V gene data show CDR1 as SGHRS and CDR2 as YFSETQ. V was clipped by 1 base and J by 0 bases, with 14 bases between them. There are 16 residues in the CDR3. The data originate from a study of graft-versus-host responses after intestinal transplantation. Overall study context: The transplants performed in recipients were multivisceral, liver-intestinal, or isolated intestinal. All of the recipients had induction that used anti-thymocyte globulin, then tacrolimus and steroids for approximately 3 years.

TCRdb keeps only in-frame clones here, not all; method: immunoSEQ multiplex PCR. Found here are tens of thousands of clones, about 94% of them singletons; the top ten hold around 0.19%. Study-wide points: Peak GvH clone levels in circulation were associated with early post-transplant HvG declines. Investigators detected GvH clones in recipient marrow, with some emerging earlier in ileum or blood.

The receptor was derived from a human donor who was the organ donor for an intestinal transplant. The chain combines TRBV5-1 with TRBJ2-7; D may be TRBD1 (5 bases). The sequenced sample was unstimulated CD4+ T cells sorted from spleen or lymph node cells, obtained before transplant. CDR3 nucleotide sequence: TGCGCCAGCAGCTTGTACTTGCAGGGCTCCTCCTACGAGCAGTACTTC. Translation: CASSLYLQGSSYEQYF.